The present TCR beta chain was sequenced within a study of response to subunit inactivated influenza vaccine. Study conclusions and caveats: T cells newly recruited by each seasonal influenza vaccination are few, the authors suggested.

Each CDR3 protein gets one entry after TCRdb re-called the RT-PCR reads with MiXCR. The table has 750,000 to 850,000 distinct CDR3 sequences, less than 20% seen once. The germline V gene has CDR1 SGHRS and CDR2 YFSETQ. The CDR3 has 15 amino acids. Trimming left V 1 base short and J 8 bases short, with 16 bases between. This clonotype was seen more than once but under ten times. The antigen is undetermined. V is TRBV5-1 and J is TRBJ2-1; D remains unclear. Specimen: PBMCs from blood, collected roughly 5 days after vaccination. This sequence originates from a man aged 45-65 years who received an inactivated influenza vaccine. CDR3 amino acids: CASSLTYSGRDEQFF. In DNA form, the CDR3 reads TGCGCCAGCAGCTTGACTTATTCGGGTCGGGATGAGCAGTTCTTC. Filled out from reference TRBV5-1 and TRBJ2-1, the complete variable domain reads KAGVTQTPRYLIKTRGQQVTLSCSPISGHRSVSWYQQTPGQGLQFLFEYFSETQRNKGNFPGRFSGRQFSNSRSEMNVSTLELGDSALYLCASSLTYSGRDEQFFGPGTRLTVL.